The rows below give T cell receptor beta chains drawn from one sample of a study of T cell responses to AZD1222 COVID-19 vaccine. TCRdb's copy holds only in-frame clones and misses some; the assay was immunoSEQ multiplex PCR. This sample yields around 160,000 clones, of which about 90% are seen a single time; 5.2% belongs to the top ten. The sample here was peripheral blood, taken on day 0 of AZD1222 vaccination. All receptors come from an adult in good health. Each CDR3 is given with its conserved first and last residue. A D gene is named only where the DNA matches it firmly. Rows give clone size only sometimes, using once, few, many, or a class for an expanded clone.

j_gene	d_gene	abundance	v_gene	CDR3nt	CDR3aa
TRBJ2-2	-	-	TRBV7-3	TGTGCCAGCAGCCCATATGGGGGGAGTGGCACCGGGGAGCTGTTTTTT	CASSPYGGSGTGELFF
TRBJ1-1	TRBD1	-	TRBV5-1	TGCGCCAGCAGACACTCGACAGGGTCAACTGAAGCTTTCTTT	CASRHSTGSTEAFF
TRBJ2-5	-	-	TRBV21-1	TGTGCCAGCAGCAAAGGACAGGGTGAGGGGGAGACCCAGTACTTC	CASSKGQGEGETQYF
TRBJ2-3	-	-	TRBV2	TGTGCCAGCAGTGGGTCCCGGGACCTCGCTAGCACAGATACGCAGTATTTT	CASSGSRDLASTDTQYF
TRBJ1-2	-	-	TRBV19	TGTGCCAGTAGTATCCGGTCGTCAGGCTACACCTTC	CASSIRSSGYTF
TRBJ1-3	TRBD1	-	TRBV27	TGTGCCAGCAGTCCCCAACCGACAGGGGCAAACACCATATATTTT	CASSPQPTGANTIYF
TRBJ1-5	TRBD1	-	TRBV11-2	TGTGCCAGCAGCTCCTTACAGGGGAAGCCTCAGCCCCAGCATTTT	CASSSLQGKPQPQHF
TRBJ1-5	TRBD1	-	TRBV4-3	TGCGCCAGCAGCCAAGTTGTCGGGACAGGCCAGTATAGCAATCAGCCCCAGCATTTT	CASSQVVGTGQYSNQPQHF
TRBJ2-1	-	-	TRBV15	TGTGCCACCAGCAGAGTCCTTCGACCGGGATTACTCTACAATGAGCAGTTCTTC	CATSRVLRPGLLYNEQFF
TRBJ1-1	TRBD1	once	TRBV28	TGTGCCAGCAGTCCCCTCACAGGGGTGAACACTGAAGCTTTCTTT	CASSPLTGVNTEAFF
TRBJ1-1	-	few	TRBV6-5	TGTGCCAGCGCCGAAAGTTACAGGAACACTGAAGCTTTCTTT	CASAESYRNTEAFF
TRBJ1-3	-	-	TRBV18	TGTGCCAGCTCACCATTAGTAGATTCTGGAAACACCATATATTTT	CASSPLVDSGNTIYF
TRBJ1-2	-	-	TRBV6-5	TGTGCCAGCAGTTTAGACAGTACCTATGGCTACACCTTC	CASSLDSTYGYTF
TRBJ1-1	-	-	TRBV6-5	TGTGCCAGCAGTTACACTTGGGGGGGCAGAACTGAAGCTTTCTTT	CASSYTWGGRTEAFF
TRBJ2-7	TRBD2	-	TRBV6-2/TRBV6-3	TGTGCCACCACCCCCGGACTAGCGGGAGTCGAGCAGTACTTC	CATTPGLAGVEQYF
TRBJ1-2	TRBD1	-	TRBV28	TGTGCCAGCAGTTTGGGACAGTACTATGGCTACACCTTC	CASSLGQYYGYTF
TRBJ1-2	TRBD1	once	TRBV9	TGTGCCAGCAGCGGAACGGGACAGGGGACCTATGGCTACACCTTC	CASSGTGQGTYGYTF
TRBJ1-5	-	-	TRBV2	TGTGCCAGTCACCGGGCGGCCCGCAATCAGCCCCAGCATTTT	CASHRAARNQPQHF
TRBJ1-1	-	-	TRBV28	TGTGCCAGCAGTTTTTTCTCCCGGGGGACTGAAGCTTTCTTT	CASSFFSRGTEAFF
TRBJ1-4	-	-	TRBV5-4	TGTGCCAGCAGCCGGACGGCCACTAATGAAAAACTGTTTTTT	CASSRTATNEKLFF
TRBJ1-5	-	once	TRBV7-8	TGTGCCAGCAGCTCCCGCTCAAGCGAGAATCAGCCCCAGCATTTT	CASSSRSSENQPQHF
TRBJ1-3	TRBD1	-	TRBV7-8	TGTGCCAGCAGCGTGACCGGGACAGGGTTTGGAAACACCATATATTTT	CASSVTGTGFGNTIYF
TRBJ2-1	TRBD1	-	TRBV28	TGTGCCAGCCTGACCCGGGACAGAAACTACAATGAGCAGTTCTTC	CASLTRDRNYNEQFF
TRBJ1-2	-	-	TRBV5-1	TGCGCCAGCAGCCGACTCACGACAGAAAACTATGGCTACACCTTC	CASSRLTTENYGYTF
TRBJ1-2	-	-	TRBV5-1	TGCGCCAGCAGCTTGACAGTGAACTATGGCTACACCTTC	CASSLTVNYGYTF
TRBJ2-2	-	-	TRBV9	TGTGCCAGCGGCGACACCGGGGAGCTGTTTTTT	CASGDTGELFF
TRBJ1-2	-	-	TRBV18	TGTGCCAGCTCCCTAGACAGGAATGGCTACACCTTC	CASSLDRNGYTF
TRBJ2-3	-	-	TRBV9	TGTGCCAGCAGCGTGTCCGGGAGAGACACAGATACGCAGTATTTT	CASSVSGRDTDTQYF
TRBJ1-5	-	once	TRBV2	TGTGCCAGCAGCGATAACAGGGGCAATCAGCCCCAGCATTTT	CASSDNRGNQPQHF
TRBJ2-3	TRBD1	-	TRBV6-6	TGTGCCACCGGGGGCAGGGGGCGCGCAGATACGCAGTATTTT	CATGGRGRADTQYF
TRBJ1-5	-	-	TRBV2	TGTGCCAGCAGAAAGGTCTATAGCAATCAGCCCCAGCATTTT	CASRKVYSNQPQHF
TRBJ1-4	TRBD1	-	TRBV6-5	TGTGCCAGCAGCCAAGGGACAGTCTCGGGTGAAAAACTGTTTTTT	CASSQGTVSGEKLFF
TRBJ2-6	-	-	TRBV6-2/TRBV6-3	TGTGCCAGCAGCAGCACCGGGGCCAACGTCCTGACTTTC	CASSSTGANVLTF
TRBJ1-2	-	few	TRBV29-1	TGCAGCGTTGGACTAAGCGCTGGCTACACCTTC	CSVGLSAGYTF
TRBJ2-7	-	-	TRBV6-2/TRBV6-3	TGTGCCAGCAGTTATTACCCTTCGGGGCGGGGTACCTACGAGCAGTACTTC	CASSYYPSGRGTYEQYF